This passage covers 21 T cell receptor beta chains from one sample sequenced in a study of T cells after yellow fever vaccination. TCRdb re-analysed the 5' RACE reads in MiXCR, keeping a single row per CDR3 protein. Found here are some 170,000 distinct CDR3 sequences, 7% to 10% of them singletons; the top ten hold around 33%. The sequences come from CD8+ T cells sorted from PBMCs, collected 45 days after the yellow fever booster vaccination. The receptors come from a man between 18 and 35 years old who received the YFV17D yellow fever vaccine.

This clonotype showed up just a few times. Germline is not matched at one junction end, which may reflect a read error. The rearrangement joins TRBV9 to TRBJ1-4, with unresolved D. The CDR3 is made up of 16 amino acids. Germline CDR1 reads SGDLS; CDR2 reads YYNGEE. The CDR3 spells CASTCQFGEGNEKLFF. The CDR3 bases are TGTGCAAGCACATGTCAATTCGGGGAGGGTAATGAAAAACTGTTTTTT. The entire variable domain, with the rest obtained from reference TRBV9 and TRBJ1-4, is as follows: DSGVTQTPKHLITATGQRVTLRCSPRSGDLSVYWYQQSLDQGLQFLIQYYNGEERAKGNILERFSAQQFPDLHSELNLSSLELGDSALYFCASTCQFGEGNEKLFFGSGTQLSVL.

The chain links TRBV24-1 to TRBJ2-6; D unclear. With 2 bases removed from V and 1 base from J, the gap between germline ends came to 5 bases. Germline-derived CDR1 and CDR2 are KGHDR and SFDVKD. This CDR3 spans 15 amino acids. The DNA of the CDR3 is TGTGCCACCAGTGATTCGGGTTCTGGGGCCAACGTCCTGACTTTC. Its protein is CATSDSGSGANVLTF.

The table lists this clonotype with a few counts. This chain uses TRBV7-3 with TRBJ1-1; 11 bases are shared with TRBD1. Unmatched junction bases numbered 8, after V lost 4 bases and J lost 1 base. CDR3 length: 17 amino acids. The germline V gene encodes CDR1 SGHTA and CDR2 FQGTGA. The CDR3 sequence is CASSSLGQGAANTEAFF. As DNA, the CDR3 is TGTGCCAGCAGCTCCCTAGGACAGGGGGCAGCGAACACTGAAGCTTTCTTT.

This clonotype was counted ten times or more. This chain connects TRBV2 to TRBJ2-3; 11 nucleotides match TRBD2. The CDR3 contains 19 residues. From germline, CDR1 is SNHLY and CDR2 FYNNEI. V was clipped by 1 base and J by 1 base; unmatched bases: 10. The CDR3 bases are TGTGCCAGCAGTGAAGTGGGTAGTAGCGGGGGGGCGCGCACAGATACGCAGTATTTT. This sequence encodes CASSEVGSSGGARTDTQYF.

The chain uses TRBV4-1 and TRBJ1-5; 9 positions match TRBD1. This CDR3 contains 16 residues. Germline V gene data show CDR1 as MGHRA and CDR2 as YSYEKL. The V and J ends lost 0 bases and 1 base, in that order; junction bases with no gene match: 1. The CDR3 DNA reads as TGCGCCAGCAGCCAAGAGGGACAGGGAAGCAATCAGCCCCAGCATTTT. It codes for CASSQEGQGSNQPQHF.

DNA of the CDR3: TGTGCCAGCAGTTACAGGGGCCTAGTGCCCCTCCACTTT. This sequence encodes CASSYRGLVPLHF. The rearrangement joins TRBV6-5 to TRBJ1-6; a possible D gene is TRBD1 (5 bases). Germline V lookup: CDR1 MNHEY, CDR2 SVGAGI. Trimming left V 2 bases short and J 13 bases short, with 12 bases between. CDR3 size: 13 residues.

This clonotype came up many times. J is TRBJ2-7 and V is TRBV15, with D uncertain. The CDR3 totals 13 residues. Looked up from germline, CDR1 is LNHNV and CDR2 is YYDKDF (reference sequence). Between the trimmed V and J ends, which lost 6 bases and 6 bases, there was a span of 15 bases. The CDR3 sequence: CATSPRAKGEQYV. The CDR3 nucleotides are TGTGCCACCAGTCCCCGGGCGAAAGGCGAGCAGTACGTC.

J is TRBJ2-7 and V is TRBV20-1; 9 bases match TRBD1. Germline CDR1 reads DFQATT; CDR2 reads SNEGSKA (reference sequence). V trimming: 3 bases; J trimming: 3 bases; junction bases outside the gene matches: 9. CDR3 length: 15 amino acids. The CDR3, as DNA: TGCAGTGCTAGGGACCGGGACAGGGTCCTCTACGAGCAGTACTTC. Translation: CSARDRDRVLYEQYF.

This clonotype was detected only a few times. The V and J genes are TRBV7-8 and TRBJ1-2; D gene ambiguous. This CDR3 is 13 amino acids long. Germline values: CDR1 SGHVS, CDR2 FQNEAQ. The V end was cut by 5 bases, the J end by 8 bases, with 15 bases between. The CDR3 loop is CASSPPPARGYTF. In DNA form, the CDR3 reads TGTGCCAGCAGCCCCCCCCCGGCCAGAGGCTACACCTTC.

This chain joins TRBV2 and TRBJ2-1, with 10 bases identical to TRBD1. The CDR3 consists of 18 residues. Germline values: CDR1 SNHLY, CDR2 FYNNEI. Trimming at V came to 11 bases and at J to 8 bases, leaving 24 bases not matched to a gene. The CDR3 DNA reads TGTGCCGGGCCGCGGTTTCTGGGACAGGGGATTAGTATCGATGAGCAGTTCTTC. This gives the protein CAGPRFLGQGISIDEQFF.

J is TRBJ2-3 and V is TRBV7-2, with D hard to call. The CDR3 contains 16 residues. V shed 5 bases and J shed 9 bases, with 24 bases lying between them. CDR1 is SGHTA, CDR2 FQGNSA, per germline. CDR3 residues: CASSGVVYPDPETQYF. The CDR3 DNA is TGTGCCAGCAGCGGGGTGGTCTACCCAGACCCTGAAACGCAGTATTTT.

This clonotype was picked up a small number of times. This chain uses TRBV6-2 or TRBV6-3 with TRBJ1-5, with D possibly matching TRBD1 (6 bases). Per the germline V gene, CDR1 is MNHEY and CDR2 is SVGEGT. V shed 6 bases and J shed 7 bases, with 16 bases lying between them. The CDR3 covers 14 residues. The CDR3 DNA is TGTGCCAGCAGCTCAGGGGTGGAGGGCCAGCCCCAGCATTTT. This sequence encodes CASSSGVEGQPQHF.

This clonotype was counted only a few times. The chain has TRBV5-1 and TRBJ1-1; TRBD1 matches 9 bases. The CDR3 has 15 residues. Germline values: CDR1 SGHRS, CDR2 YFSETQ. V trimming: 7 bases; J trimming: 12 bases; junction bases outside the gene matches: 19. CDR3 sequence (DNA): TGCGCCAGCGGACTATCCGGGACAGGGACAACCGAAACTTTCTTT. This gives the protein CASGLSGTGTTETFF.

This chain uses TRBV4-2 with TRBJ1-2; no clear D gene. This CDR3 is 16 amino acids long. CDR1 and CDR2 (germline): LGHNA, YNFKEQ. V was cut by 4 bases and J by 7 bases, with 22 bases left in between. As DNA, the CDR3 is TGTGCCAGCAGCCCAAAGCACCAGTTGTTGGTAGGTGGCTACACCTTC. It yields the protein CASSPKHQLLVGGYTF.

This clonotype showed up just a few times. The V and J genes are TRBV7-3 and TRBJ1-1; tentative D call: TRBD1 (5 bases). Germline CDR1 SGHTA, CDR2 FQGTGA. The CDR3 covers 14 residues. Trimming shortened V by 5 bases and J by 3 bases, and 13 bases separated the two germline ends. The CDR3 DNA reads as TGTGCCAGCAGCACGAACCCGGGGGACACTGAAGCTTTCTTT. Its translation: CASSTNPGDTEAFF.

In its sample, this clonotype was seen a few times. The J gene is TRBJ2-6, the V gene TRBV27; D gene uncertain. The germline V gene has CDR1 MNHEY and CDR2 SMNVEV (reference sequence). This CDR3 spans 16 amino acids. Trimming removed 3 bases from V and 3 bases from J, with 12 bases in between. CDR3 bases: TGTGCCAGCAGTTTCGCCGGAGTGAGTGGGGCCAACGTCCTGACTTTC. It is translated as CASSFAGVSGANVLTF.

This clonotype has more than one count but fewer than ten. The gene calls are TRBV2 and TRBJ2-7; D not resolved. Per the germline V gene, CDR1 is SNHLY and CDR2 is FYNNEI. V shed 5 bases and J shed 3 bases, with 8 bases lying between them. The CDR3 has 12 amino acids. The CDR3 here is CASSRSVYEQYF. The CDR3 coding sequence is TGTGCCAGCAGTCGGTCAGTCTACGAGCAGTACTTC.

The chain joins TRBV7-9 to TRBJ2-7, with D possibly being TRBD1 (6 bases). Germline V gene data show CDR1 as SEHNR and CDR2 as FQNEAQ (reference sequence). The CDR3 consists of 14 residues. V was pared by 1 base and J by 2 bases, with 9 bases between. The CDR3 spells CASSLETGPYEQYV. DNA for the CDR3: TGTGCCAGCAGCTTAGAGACAGGCCCCTACGAGCAGTACGTC.

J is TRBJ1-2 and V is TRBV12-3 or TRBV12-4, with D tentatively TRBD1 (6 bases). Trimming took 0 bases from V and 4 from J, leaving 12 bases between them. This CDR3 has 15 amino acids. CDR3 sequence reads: CASSLAGWDTYGYTF. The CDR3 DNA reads TGTGCCAGCAGTTTAGCGGGTTGGGACACCTATGGCTACACCTTC.

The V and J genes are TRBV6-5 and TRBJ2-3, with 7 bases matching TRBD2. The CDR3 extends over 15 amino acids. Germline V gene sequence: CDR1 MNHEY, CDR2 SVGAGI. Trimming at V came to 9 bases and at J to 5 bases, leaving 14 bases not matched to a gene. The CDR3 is CASSLIRGVKDTQYF. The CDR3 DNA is TGTGCCAGTTCCCTCATCCGGGGGGTTAAAGATACGCAGTATTTT.

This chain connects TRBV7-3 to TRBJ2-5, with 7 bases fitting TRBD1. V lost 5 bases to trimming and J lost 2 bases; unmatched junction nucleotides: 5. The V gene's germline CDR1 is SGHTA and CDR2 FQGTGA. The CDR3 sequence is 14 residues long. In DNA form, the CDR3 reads TGTGCCAGCAGCCCACAACAGGGGCAAGAGACCCAGTACTTC. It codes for CASSPQQGQETQYF.